These 25 T cell receptor beta chains were sequenced from one sample in a study of T cell responses to AZD1222 COVID-19 vaccine. The assay was immunoSEQ multiplex PCR, and TCRdb's table has in-frame clones only and misses some. The profile shows some 120,000 clones, approximately 85% of them singletons. The material sequenced was peripheral blood, taken on day 0 of AZD1222 vaccination. The receptors originated from an adult in good health.

The J gene is TRBJ2-1, the V gene TRBV7-2; 7 positions match TRBD1. The CDR3 sequence is 15 residues long. Germline CDR1 SGHTA, CDR2 FQGNSA. V trimming: 5 bases; J trimming: 7 bases; junction bases outside the gene matches: 11. The CDR3 loop is CASSRTGAAWNEQFF. As DNA, the CDR3 is TGTGCCAGCAGCCGGACAGGAGCGGCGTGGAATGAGCAGTTCTTC.

This rearrangement joins TRBV9 to TRBJ2-7; D unclear. Germline loops: CDR1 SGDLS, CDR2 YYNGEE. This CDR3 comprises 12 residues. V shed 3 bases and J shed 6 bases, with 10 bases lying between them. The CDR3 region is CASSAAGPEQYF. The CDR3 nucleotides read TGTGCCAGCAGCGCAGCCGGCCCCGAGCAGTACTTC.

This chain connects TRBV28 to TRBJ1-2; 7 nucleotides match TRBD1. Germline lookup yields CDR1 MDHEN and CDR2 SYDVKM. CDR3 length: 13 amino acids. The trim removed 7 bases at V and 3 bases at J, leaving 5 bases unmatched. The CDR3 loop is CASTLGTDYGYTF. The DNA for the CDR3 is TGTGCCAGCACCCTTGGGACAGACTATGGCTACACCTTC.

This chain links TRBV9 with TRBJ1-1; D not resolved. V was shortened by 3 bases and J by 6 bases, with 12 bases between the two germline ends. Germline CDR1 reads SGDLS; CDR2 reads YYNGEE. The CDR3 consists of 13 residues. CDR3 DNA: TGTGCCAGCAGCGAATCAGTGGGCTCTGAAGCTTTCTTT. Translating it yields CASSESVGSEAFF.

The chain recombines TRBV25-1 with TRBJ1-4; D remains unclear. Trimming pared 7 bases from V and 8 bases from J, leaving 11 bases between. Germline values: CDR1 MGHDK, CDR2 SYGVNS. There are 12 residues in the CDR3. CDR3 loop: CASTRNTEKLFF. CDR3 nucleotide sequence: TGTGCCAGCACTAGGAATACGGAAAAACTGTTTTTT.

This chain joins TRBV6-6 and TRBJ1-1, with no clear D. The CDR3 has 13 residues. The V gene lost 7 bases and the J gene lost 5 bases, with 14 bases spanning the gap. From germline, CDR1 is MNHNY and CDR2 SVGAGI (reference sequence). This CDR3 is CASTLERSTEAFF. The CDR3 DNA reads as TGTGCCAGCACTTTGGAGAGGTCAACTGAAGCTTTCTTT.

This chain uses TRBV7-9 with TRBJ1-2; D not resolved. V lost 1 base to trimming and J lost 12 bases, with 18 bases between them. The CDR3 has 14 residues. The germline CDR1 and CDR2 sequences are SEHNR and FQNEAQ (reference sequence). The CDR3 bases are TGTGCCAGCAGCTTAGATAGTGCAGGCAGTCCCGACACCTTC. This codes for CASSLDSAGSPDTF.

This clone has a handful of counts. The chain links TRBV5-1 to TRBJ2-3; a possible D gene is TRBD1 (5 bases). The CDR3 runs to 17 residues. V was shortened by 1 base and J by 0 bases, with 15 bases between the two germline ends. Germline V CDR1 and CDR2: SGHRS, YFSETQ. The CDR3 here is CASSLWAQVASTDTQYF. CDR3 nucleotide sequence: TGCGCCAGCAGCTTGTGGGCACAGGTTGCTAGCACAGATACGCAGTATTTT.

V is TRBV12-3 or TRBV12-4 and J is TRBJ2-7; D not resolved. The CDR3 is 11 residues long. Trimming left V 5 bases short and J 2 bases short, with 4 bases between. CDR3 sequence (DNA): TGTGCCAGCAGTGCGACCTACGAGCAGTACTTC. Translating gives CASSATYEQYF.

The CDR3 here is CASSYITGGTYGYTF. DNA of the CDR3: TGTGCCAGCAGTTACATAACAGGGGGAACGTATGGCTACACCTTC. The gene calls are TRBV6-6 and TRBJ1-2; 8 bases line up with TRBD1. The CDR3 length is 15 residues. Germline V CDR1 and CDR2: MNHNY, SVGAGI (reference sequence). With 2 bases clipped from V and 5 bases from J, the junction kept 7 bases outside the gene matches.

The chain is built from TRBV11-3 and TRBJ2-5, with D unresolved. This CDR3 has 12 residues. Trimming pared 5 bases from V and 5 bases from J, leaving 9 bases between. CDR1 and CDR2 from the germline V gene are SGHNT and YENEEA. CDR3 coding DNA: TGTGCCAGCAGCCCGGCCCCGGAGACCCAGTACTTC. Translated, it gives CASSPAPETQYF. Together with reference TRBV11-3 and TRBJ2-5, the CDR3 gives the full variable domain: EAGVVQSPRYKIIEKKQPVAFWCNPISGHNTLYWYLQNLGQGPELLIRYENEEAVDDSQLPKDRFSAERLKGVDSTLKIQPAELGDSAVYLCASSPAPETQYFGPGTRLLVL.

This chain uses TRBV3-1 (or the pseudogene TRBV3-2) with TRBJ2-1, with 9 nucleotides matching TRBD2. V shed 5 bases and J 7 bases; nucleotides not matched to a gene: 12. Germline V gene sequence: CDR1 LGHDT, CDR2 YNNKEL (reference sequence). The CDR3 is made up of 16 amino acids. CDR3 sequence: CASSGQGGGGANEQFF. As DNA, the CDR3 is TGTGCCAGCAGCGGCCAAGGTGGCGGGGGGGCTAATGAGCAGTTCTTC.

The J gene is TRBJ2-7, the V gene TRBV11-3, with D perhaps TRBD2 (6 bases). The germline V and J ends were trimmed by 5 bases and 4 bases, with 15 bases remaining between them. The CDR3 length is 14 residues. CDR1 is SGHNT, CDR2 YENEEA, per germline. The CDR3: CASSTEGHPYEQYF. The CDR3 DNA reads TGTGCCAGCAGCACGGAGGGGCACCCATACGAGCAGTACTTC.

V is TRBV19 and J is TRBJ1-5; tentative D call: TRBD1 (5 bases). CDR1 is LNHDA, CDR2 SQIVND, per germline (reference sequence). V was pared by 6 bases and J by 2 bases, with 8 bases between. The CDR3 has 13 amino acids. The CDR3 loop is CASSGGGNQPQHF. In DNA, the CDR3 is TGTGCCAGTAGCGGGGGGGGCAATCAGCCCCAGCATTTT. Together with reference TRBV19 and TRBJ1-5, the CDR3 gives the full variable domain: DGGITQSPKYLFRKEGQNVTLSCEQNLNHDAMYWYRQDPGQGLRLIYYSQIVNDFQKGDIAEGYSVSREKKESFPLTVTSAQKNPTAFYLCASSGGGNQPQHFGDGTRLSIL.

This clone has only one observation. The chain recombines TRBV30 with TRBJ1-1; weak D call: TRBD1 (5 bases). The CDR3 covers 14 residues. V lost 2 bases and J lost 0, with 10 bases in between. Germline loops: CDR1 GTSNPN, CDR2 SVGIG (reference sequence). The CDR3: CAWSLGPMNTEAFF. The CDR3, as DNA: TGTGCCTGGAGTTTGGGACCGATGAACACTGAAGCTTTCTTT.

The CDR3 loop is CASSQEGTLNTEAFF. As DNA, the CDR3 is TGTGCCAGCAGCCAAGAAGGCACGTTGAACACTGAAGCTTTCTTT. The chain carries TRBV3-1 (or the pseudogene TRBV3-2) and TRBJ1-1, with D unclear. The CDR3 is made up of 15 amino acids. Germline V lookup: CDR1 LGHDT, CDR2 YNNKEL (reference sequence). V was clipped by 0 bases and J by 0 bases, with 8 bases between them.

The chain couples TRBV2 to TRBJ1-6, with D maybe TRBD1 (5 bases). This CDR3 has 14 amino acids. The germline gives CDR1 SNHLY, CDR2 FYNNEI. V lost 6 bases and J 5 bases, leaving 11 bases between the germline ends. Written as DNA, the CDR3 is TGTGCCAGCAGGATACAGGATAATAATTCACCCCTCCACTTT. The encoded protein is CASRIQDNNSPLHF.

The genes are TRBV24-1 and TRBJ2-1; D is tentatively TRBD1 or TRBD2 (5 bases each). Germline assignment: CDR1 KGHDR and CDR2 SFDVKD. This CDR3 is built from 17 residues. With 4 bases removed from V and 2 bases from J, the gap between germline ends came to 17 bases. The DNA for the CDR3 is TGTGCCACCAGTGACCGTACCGGCCGGGACCCCTACAATGAGCAGTTCTTC. This gives the protein CATSDRTGRDPYNEQFF.

The J gene is TRBJ2-5, the V gene TRBV5-1, with 13 bases aligning to TRBD2. Germline-derived CDR1 and CDR2 are SGHRS and YFSETQ. The length of the CDR3 is 15 residues. V was clipped by 4 bases and J by 2 bases; unmatched bases: 2. CDR3: CASSLGLAGQETQYF. CDR3 in DNA: TGCGCCAGCAGCCTGGGACTAGCGGGACAAGAGACCCAGTACTTC.

V usage is TRBV19 and J usage is TRBJ2-5; D perhaps matches TRBD2 (6 bases). Trimming took off 3 bases at V and 2 bases at J, with 13 bases between the two ends. The CDR3 spans 15 residues. Germline assignment: CDR1 LNHDA and CDR2 SQIVND (reference sequence). CDR3 DNA: TGTGCCAGTAGTATTTGGAGGGCTTCACAAGAGACCCAGTACTTC. Protein product: CASSIWRASQETQYF.

The rearrangement joins TRBV9 to TRBJ2-2; D assignment may be TRBD1 or TRBD2 (5 bases each). This CDR3 is 16 amino acids long. The V gene's germline CDR1 is SGDLS and CDR2 YYNGEE. The V end lost 3 bases, the J end lost 6 bases, and 18 bases lay between the germline ends. Here the CDR3 reads CASSAPEGPTPGELFF. Here the CDR3 DNA reads TGTGCCAGCAGCGCCCCTGAGGGGCCAACCCCCGGGGAGCTGTTTTTT.

The chain combines TRBV15 with TRBJ2-5; the match to TRBD2 covers 7 bases. The ends lost 1 base at V and 4 bases at J; junction bases unmatched: 6. Germline-derived CDR1 and CDR2 are LNHNV and YYDKDF (reference sequence). The CDR3 length is 15 residues. CDR3 loop: CATSRASSGVETQYF. CDR3 nucleotide sequence: TGTGCCACCAGCAGAGCTTCAAGCGGGGTAGAGACCCAGTACTTC. Supplemented by reference TRBV15 and TRBJ2-5, the full variable domain reads DAMVIQNPRYQVTQFGKPVTLSCSQTLNHNVMYWYQQKSSQAPKLLFHYYDKDFNNEADTPDNFQSRRPNTSFCFLDIRSPGLGDTAMYLCATSRASSGVETQYFGPGTRLLVL.

This clone was recorded a few times. The chain carries TRBV28 and TRBJ1-4; TRBD1 might be the D (6 bases). Looked up from germline, CDR1 is MDHEN and CDR2 is SYDVKM. Between the trimmed V and J ends, which lost 4 bases and 8 bases, there was a span of 23 bases. This CDR3 spans 17 amino acids. The CDR3 region has the DNA TGTGCCAGCAGTTCCTTCGTCGGGGGCGGGGATGGGGAAAAACTGTTTTTT. Its protein is CASSSFVGGGDGEKLFF.

The CDR3 coding sequence is TGTGCCAGCAGTTTGGTCGGGGGGATCAAAAACATTCAGTACTTC. Translating it yields CASSLVGGIKNIQYF. The rearrangement uses TRBV28 and TRBJ2-4, with 7 nucleotides matching TRBD2. This CDR3 has 15 amino acids. The V gene end was trimmed by 3 bases and the J gene end by 3 bases; junction bases not matched to a gene: 5. Germline V CDR1 and CDR2: MDHEN, SYDVKM. The full variable domain, with the rest looked up from reference TRBV28 and TRBJ2-4, is DVKVTQSSRYLVKRTGEKVFLECVQDMDHENMFWYRQDPGLGLRLIYFSYDVKMKEKGDIPEGYSVSREKKERFSLILESASTNQTSMYLCASSLVGGIKNIQYFGAGTRLSVL.

The V call is TRBV5-8, the J call TRBJ1-1; TRBD1 might be the D (5 bases). The CDR3 sequence is 15 residues long. Trimming removed 2 bases at V and 2 bases at J, with 13 bases between. CDR1 SGHTS and CDR2 YDEGEE come from the germline V gene. The CDR3 DNA follows: TGTGCCAGCAGCTTAAGTGGGGGGACCAACACTGAAGCTTTCTTT. Protein: CASSLSGGTNTEAFF.